This T cell receptor (beta chain) was captured by sequencing in a study of blood T cell repertoires in COVID-19. Repertoires were generated with immunoSEQ multiplex PCR, while TCRdb's copy carries only in-frame clones and drops some. Altogether 150,000 to 200,000 clones are present, more than 80% being singletons, with the ten largest covering more than 10%. With respect to this clone: At the DNA level, this CDR3 is encoded by other sequences in the same sample as well.

Trimming took 0 bases from V and 2 from J; bases not matched to a gene: 4. The CDR3 contains 16 residues. Germline CDR1 and CDR2: SGHRS and YFSETQ. The gene calls are TRBV5-1 and TRBJ2-5, with 10 bases matching TRBD2. This clonotype was obtained from a man aged 50 to 59 who had recovered from COVID-19. Material for sequencing was PBMCs or T cells enriched from blood (not recorded which). The CDR3 is CASSLGASGGQETQYF. CDR3 in DNA: TGCGCCAGCAGCTTGGGGGCTAGCGGGGGACAAGAGACCCAGTACTTC.